These 15 T cell receptor beta chains originate from one sample sequenced in a study of Graves' ophthalmopathy and Graves' hyperthyroidism. The authors amplified TCR beta CDR3 regions, and they did so from RNA transcripts for repertoire sequencing. After a first-round RT-PCR with HTBI primers, a second-round multiplex PCR was run. TCRdb redid the calling of the multiplex PCR reads with MiXCR, one entry per CDR3 protein. This sample has about 1.2 million distinct CDR3 sequences, with roughly 35% found just once. Sequencing was carried out using peripheral blood or thyroid tissue (not recorded which). The receptors come from an adult man with Graves' hyperthyroidism.

The chain couples TRBV10-3 to TRBJ1-5; D call uncertain. CDR1 is ENHRY, CDR2 SYGVKD, per germline. Between the trimmed V and J ends, which lost 2 bases and 1 base, there was a span of 9 bases. CDR3 length: 15 residues. Here the CDR3 DNA reads TGTGCCATCAGTGAGGGTGGGGTAAGCAATCAGCCCCAGCATTTT. As protein: CAISEGGVSNQPQHF.

The chain links TRBV15 to TRBJ1-2, with D possibly TRBD1 on 5 matching bases. CDR1 and CDR2 from the germline V gene are LNHNV and YYDKDF (reference sequence). The CDR3 extends over 15 amino acids. V was clipped by 0 bases and J by 4 bases, with 12 bases between them. The CDR3 sequence is CATSRDRQGTYGYTF. Here the CDR3 DNA reads TGTGCCACCAGCAGAGATAGGCAGGGTACCTATGGCTACACCTTC.

The table lists this clonotype with a few counts. The rearrangement links TRBV4-1 to TRBJ1-6, with D tentatively TRBD1 (6 bases). Trimming left V 0 bases short and J 0 bases short, with 12 bases between. CDR3 length equals 18 residues. Looked up from germline, CDR1 is MGHRA and CDR2 is YSYEKL. In nucleotides, the CDR3 is TGCGCCAGCAGCCAAGATAGTGGGGGGGCCTCCTATAATTCACCCCTCCACTTT. This sequence encodes CASSQDSGGASYNSPLHF.

The rearrangement joins TRBV10-3 to TRBJ2-7; 9 bases map to TRBD1. The CDR3 runs 18 residues. Germline V gene data show CDR1 as ENHRY and CDR2 as SYGVKD. V was pared by 6 bases and J by 2 bases, with 17 bases of the junction left unmatched. CDR3 DNA: TGTGCCATCAGGTCTGGGAGCTCCCCCGGGACAGGGACCTACGAGCAGTACTTC. It is translated as CAIRSGSSPGTGTYEQYF.

The table lists this clonotype with a few counts. The CDR3 spells CASSQAHGVDGPQHF. Here the CDR3 DNA reads TGCGCCAGCAGCCAAGCACACGGGGTTGACGGGCCCCAGCATTTT. The V and J genes are TRBV4-1 and TRBJ1-5; unclear D gene. CDR1 and CDR2 (germline): MGHRA, YSYEKL. V lost 1 base and J lost 9, with 16 bases in between. The CDR3 covers 15 residues.

The sample holds many counts of this clonotype. This chain links TRBV5-6 with TRBJ2-6; the D gene is possibly TRBD1 (5 bases). CDR3 size: 17 residues. The germline gives CDR1 SGHDT, CDR2 YYEEEE. V was pared by 4 bases and J by 2 bases, with 16 bases between. CDR3: CASSGSGAWAGANVLTF. In DNA, the CDR3 is TGTGCCAGCAGCGGCTCTGGGGCGTGGGCTGGGGCCAACGTCCTGACTTTC. Combining the CDR3 with reference TRBV5-6 and TRBJ2-6 gives the whole variable domain DAGVTQSPTHLIKTRGQQVTLRCSPKSGHDTVSWYQQALGQGPQFIFQYYEEEERQRGNFPDRFSGHQFPNYSSELNVNALLLGDSALYLCASSGSGAWAGANVLTFGAGSRLTVL.

This clonotype has at least ten counts. The chain carries TRBV29-1 and TRBJ1-1; the match to TRBD1 covers 9 bases. CDR3 size: 13 residues. V lost 7 bases to trimming and J lost 1 base; unmatched junction nucleotides: 4. Germline CDR1 is SQVTM and CDR2 is ANQGSEA. The CDR3, as DNA: TGCAGCGCAGGACAGGGGAGGAACACTGAAGCTTTCTTT. Translating it yields CSAGQGRNTEAFF.

This chain uses TRBV7-2 with TRBJ1-1; D is uncertain. Looked up from germline, CDR1 is SGHTA and CDR2 is FQGNSA. The CDR3 runs 13 residues. Trimming removed 1 base from V and 14 bases from J, with 17 bases in between. The CDR3, as DNA: TGTGCCAGCAGCTTAGGCTTTATCAATGAGCAGTTCTTT. Its protein is CASSLGFINEQFF. Based on the CDR3 plus reference TRBV7-2 and TRBJ1-1, the full variable domain is GAGVSQSPSNKVTEKGKDVELRCDPISGHTALYWYRQSLGQGLEFLIYFQGNSAPDKSGLPSDRFSAERTGGSVSTLTIQRTQQEDSAVYLCASSLGFINEQFFGQGTRLTVV.

This clonotype has a count of ten or more. The chain combines TRBV25-1 with TRBJ1-6, with 9 bases fitting TRBD1. The CDR3 sequence is 14 residues long. Germline-derived CDR1 and CDR2 are MGHDK and SYGVNS. V dropped 4 bases and J dropped 9; count of bases not matched to a gene: 4. CDR3 coding DNA: TGTGCCAGCAGTGCCACAGGGGGCCGTTCACCCCTCCACTTT. Protein sequence: CASSATGGRSPLHF.

This clonotype was recorded only once. With a much larger clone just one base away, this may be a read error. The rearrangement joins TRBV20-1 to TRBJ1-1; unclear D gene. CDR1 and CDR2 (germline): DFQATT, SNEGSKA (reference sequence). The CDR3 length is 14 residues. Here the CDR3 reads CSAPFEIMNTEALF. The CDR3 bases are TGCAGTGCTCCCTTTGAAATTATGAACACTGAAGCTCTCTTT.

A word on this clonotype: At one boundary the junction diverges from the germline segment, which might be a read error. The chain combines TRBV12-3 or TRBV12-4 with TRBJ1-2, with D perhaps TRBD1 (5 bases). This CDR3 spans 13 amino acids. CDR3 in amino acids: CTSSYSGLSGYTF. CDR3 sequence (DNA): TGTACCAGCAGTTACTCGGGACTGAGCGGCTACACCTTC.

The gene calls are TRBV6-2 or TRBV6-3 and TRBJ2-6, with D perhaps TRBD2 (6 bases). The V and J ends lost 6 bases and 2 bases respectively, with 11 bases between them. Germline loops: CDR1 MNHEY, CDR2 SVGEGT. CDR3 length: 15 residues. The CDR3 region is CASRNGGPGANVLTF. The DNA for the CDR3 is TGTGCCAGCAGGAACGGAGGGCCTGGGGCCAACGTCCTGACTTTC.

This clonotype was detected ten times or more. The gene calls are TRBV9 and TRBJ1-5; TRBD1 might be the D (5 bases). This CDR3 contains 15 residues. The V end was cut by 3 bases, the J end by 6 bases, with 16 bases between. Germline CDR1 is SGDLS and CDR2 is YYNGEE. CDR3 loop: CASSAGGIPSQPQHF. Here the CDR3 DNA reads TGTGCCAGCAGCGCCGGGGGGATCCCGTCTCAGCCCCAGCATTTT.

Comments on this clonotype: A much larger clone differs from this one at a single base, so this may be a read error. The rearrangement uses TRBV29-1 and TRBJ2-7; D is undetermined. Deletions cut 6 bases from V and 4 bases from J, with 19 bases between. The germline V gene has CDR1 SQVTM and CDR2 ANQGSEA. There are 14 residues in the CDR3. The CDR3 sequence: CSVAGPPIPYEQYF. As DNA, the CDR3 is TGCAGCGTGGCCGGGCCCCCCATCCCTTACGAGCAGTACTTC.

The chain has TRBV5-1 and TRBJ2-7; D not resolved. Germline CDR1 reads SGHRS; CDR2 reads YFSETQ. Trimming pared 1 base from V and 6 bases from J, leaving 11 bases between. The CDR3 spans 13 residues. The CDR3, as DNA: TGCGCCAGCAGCTTGCTAGTACCCGGCGAGCAGTACTTC. This gives the protein CASSLLVPGEQYF.